This T cell receptor beta chain emerged from a study of T cell responses to AZD1222 COVID-19 vaccine. Germline V lookup: CDR1 LNHDA, CDR2 SQIVND (reference sequence). Trimming removed 3 bases at V and 2 bases at J, with 10 bases between. The CDR3 spans 14 residues. Assay: immunoSEQ multiplex PCR; the TCRdb copy retains only in-frame clones and omits some. The data contain about 69,000 clones, 75% to 90% of them singletons. The genes are TRBV19 and TRBJ2-5; D is ambiguous. The receptor was isolated from an adult who received the AZD1222 COVID-19 vaccine. Sequences were derived from peripheral blood, sampled 28 days after the second AZD1222 dose. CDR3 amino acids: CASSIYGGQETQYF. CDR3 coding DNA: TGTGCCAGTAGTATTTATGGCGGTCAAGAGACCCAGTACTTC.